Given below is one TCR beta chain in context. The antigen remains unidentified. This specimen belongs to a study of vaccination and CD4 T cells after COVID-19. Study context: Cells received overlapping spike peptides from SARS-CoV-2, HCoV-NL63, HCoV-OC43 and HCoV-229E as stimulation.

Treatment here: approximately nine-day PBMC culture with coronavirus spike peptide pools or control peptides (ViraFEST assay). During the years 2011-2018, before the COVID-19 pandemic, the unexposed donor's CD4+ T cells were collected. Trimming removed 0 bases from V and 3 bases from J, with 15 bases in between. CDR1 is DFQATT, CDR2 SNEGSKA, per germline (reference sequence). The CDR3 has 16 residues. Sequenced with the Oncomine TCR Beta short-read assay was DNA taken from cultured CD4+ T cells. TCRdb passed the PCR reads through MiXCR, listing each CDR3 protein once. The sample yields 5,500 to 8,500 distinct CDR3 sequences, approximately 53% seen once.

The sequencing input was CD4+ T cells from blood, cultured in vitro. This TCR derives from a human donor in good health. This chain connects TRBV20-1 to TRBJ2-1, with D possibly matching TRBD1 (5 bases). In DNA, the CDR3 is TGCAGTGCTAGAGATTGGCAGGGTATTGGCTACAATGAGCAGTTCTTC. Translation gives CSARDWQGIGYNEQFF.